This T cell receptor (beta chain) derives from a study of T cell responses to AZD1222 COVID-19 vaccine. Concerning this clone itself: The antigen is unknown.

Findings of the study overall: Repertoire sampling was restricted to post-peak T cell response timepoints. Nearly half of spike-specific TCRs reportedly target unmutated variant regions.

Sequencing was performed with immunoSEQ multiplex PCR; in TCRdb, only in-frame clones are kept and a portion is missing. The repertoire consists of 54,000 or so clones, with roughly 90% occurring once and the leading ten covering roughly 2.1%. Sequenced here: peripheral blood, sampled on day 0 of AZD1222 vaccination. The TCR comes from an adult in good health.

The CDR3 loop is CASSILGRHRRSDTEAFF. As DNA, the CDR3 is TGTGCCAGTAGTATACTGGGTCGACACCGGCGGAGTGACACTGAAGCTTTCTTT. The J gene is TRBJ1-1, the V gene TRBV19; D is undetermined. Trimming took off 2 bases at V and 3 bases at J, with 22 bases between the two ends. The length of the CDR3 is 18 residues. Per germline, CDR1 LNHDA and CDR2 SQIVND (reference sequence).